The 10 T cell receptor beta chains below come from one sample, sequenced in a study of early T cells in non-severe SARS-CoV-2 infection. In TCRdb, the 5' RACE reads were re-called with MiXCR into one record per CDR3 protein. Of 50,000 to 60,000 distinct CDR3 sequences listed, roughly 9.6% are singletons. The sequencing input was whole blood. The receptors stem from an adult who was a healthcare worker with PCR-confirmed SARS-CoV-2 infection or an uninfected control (not recorded which).

This clonotype occurred many times. The CDR3 protein is CASSPTSGGHNEQFF. CDR3 DNA sequence: TGTGCCAGCAGTCCCACTAGCGGGGGTCACAATGAGCAGTTCTTC. The V and J genes are TRBV12-3 or TRBV12-4 and TRBJ2-1; 11 bases are shared with TRBD2. The length of the CDR3 is 15 residues. Trimming at V came to 5 bases and at J to 5 bases, leaving 5 bases not matched to a gene.

In its sample, this clonotype was seen a few times. V usage is TRBV14 and J usage is TRBJ1-2; 7 bases fit TRBD1. The CDR3 has 13 residues. Germline values: CDR1 SGHDN, CDR2 FVKESK. The J segment lost 5 bases and the V segment lost 5 bases, leaving 5 bases of the junction unmatched. The CDR3 sequence is CASSYPTGYGYTF. CDR3 coding DNA: TGTGCCAGCAGCTACCCGACAGGGTATGGCTACACCTTC.

The chain uses TRBV7-9 and TRBJ2-3, with D uncertain. Germline V gives CDR1 SEHNR, CDR2 FQNEAQ (reference sequence). V gave up 4 bases and J gave up 5 bases, with 7 bases separating them. The length of the CDR3 is 12 residues. CDR3 sequence reads: CASSYSRDTQYF. CDR3 DNA: TGTGCCAGCAGCTATTCGAGAGATACGCAGTATTTT. The full variable domain, with the rest looked up from reference TRBV7-9 and TRBJ2-3, is DTGVSQNPRHKITKRGQNVTFRCDPISEHNRLYWYRQTLGQGPEFLTYFQNEAQLEKSRLLSDRFSAERPKGSFSTLEIQRTEQGDSAMYLCASSYSRDTQYFGPGTRLTVL.

This clonotype has a handful of counts. The V and J genes are TRBV10-1 and TRBJ2-1; TRBD1 agrees at 7 bases. With V trimmed by 6 bases and J by 0 bases, 5 bases remained unmatched. This CDR3 is built from 15 residues. Per germline, CDR1 WNHNN and CDR2 SYGVQD (reference sequence). CDR3 amino acids: CASSLNRGSYNEQFF. The CDR3 nucleotides read TGCGCCAGCAGCCTTAACAGGGGCTCCTACAATGAGCAGTTCTTC.

This clonotype occurred many times. The chain recombines TRBV5-5 with TRBJ2-7, with a tentative D call TRBD1 (6 bases). The CDR3 extends over 11 amino acids. V was shortened by 4 bases and J by 5 bases, with 7 bases between the two germline ends. Per germline, CDR1 SGHKS and CDR2 YYEKEE (reference sequence). This CDR3 reads CASSQGNEQYF. The CDR3 coding sequence is TGTGCCAGCAGCCAGGGGAACGAGCAGTACTTC.

This clonotype appeared a few times. V usage is TRBV29-1 and J usage is TRBJ2-3; possible D gene TRBD2, 6 bases. The germline V and J ends were trimmed by 3 bases and 1 base, with 14 bases remaining between them. The CDR3 contains 15 residues. Germline values: CDR1 SQVTM, CDR2 ANQGSEA. The CDR3 reads CSVDGTPGGTDTQYF. The DNA for the CDR3 is TGCAGCGTTGACGGGACTCCCGGTGGCACAGATACGCAGTATTTT.

This clonotype was counted between two and nine times. V gene TRBV20-1 combines with J gene TRBJ1-1; D is uncertain. Trimming pared 3 bases from V and 7 bases from J, leaving 18 bases between. The CDR3 totals 14 residues. The germline CDR1 and CDR2 sequences are DFQATT and SNEGSKA (reference sequence). CDR3 bases: TGCAGTGCTAGGTTCGTCCTAGGACCCTTTGAAGCTTTCTTT. Its translation: CSARFVLGPFEAFF.

This clonotype was recorded a few times. The rearrangement joins TRBV12-3 or TRBV12-4 to TRBJ2-1; D is ambiguous. With 2 bases removed from V and 5 bases from J, the gap between germline ends came to 7 bases. The CDR3 extends over 13 amino acids. The CDR3 DNA reads as TGTGCCAGCAGTTTATGGGCCAACAATGAGCAGTTCTTC. Protein sequence: CASSLWANNEQFF.

This clonotype was seen at least ten times. J is TRBJ1-2 and V is TRBV19, with unresolved D. Germline V gene sequence: CDR1 LNHDA, CDR2 SQIVND (reference sequence). Between the trimmed V and J ends, which lost 4 bases and 0 bases, there was a span of 15 bases. This CDR3 comprises 16 residues. This chain's CDR3 is CASSTIRGTTNYGYTF. The CDR3 coding sequence is TGTGCCAGTAGTACTATTCGGGGTACTACTAACTATGGCTACACCTTC.

This clonotype was detected ten times or more. The V gene is TRBV5-5, the J gene TRBJ2-5, with a weak D call TRBD2 (6 bases). This CDR3 comprises 14 residues. Germline loops: CDR1 SGHKS, CDR2 YYEKEE (reference sequence). Trimming cost V 3 bases and J 4 bases, with 13 bases left between them. The CDR3 DNA is TGTGCCAGCAGCTCGGCACGGGGAGGAGAGACCCAGTACTTC. Protein sequence: CASSSARGGETQYF.